Each of the 20 T cell receptor beta chains below was sequenced from the same sample in a study of early T cells in non-severe SARS-CoV-2 infection. TCRdb re-called the 5' RACE reads with MiXCR, one entry per CDR3 protein. The table has tens of thousands of distinct CDR3 sequences, about 11% seen once. The starting material was whole blood, obtained at baseline. The receptors derive from an adult who was a healthcare worker with PCR-confirmed SARS-CoV-2 infection or an uninfected control (not recorded which).

This clonotype showed up just a few times. The V gene is TRBV5-4, the J gene TRBJ1-5, with D tentatively TRBD1 (6 bases). The CDR3 consists of 16 residues. Between the trimmed V and J ends, which lost 3 bases and 0 bases, there was a span of 13 bases. The germline gives CDR1 SGHNT, CDR2 YYREEE (reference sequence). The CDR3 sequence is CASSSEPGVSNQPQHF. The CDR3 DNA reads TGTGCCAGCAGCTCTGAGCCAGGGGTTAGCAATCAGCCCCAGCATTTT.

The chain combines TRBV9 with TRBJ1-3, with D possibly TRBD1 on 5 matching bases. There are 16 residues in the CDR3. Germline V gene sequence: CDR1 SGDLS, CDR2 YYNGEE. V lost 3 bases to trimming and J lost 0 bases, with 13 bases between them. The CDR3 bases are TGTGCCAGCAGCGCCTCGGGGCTGGCCTCTGGAAACACCATATATTTT. The encoded protein is CASSASGLASGNTIYF.

This clonotype was recorded a few times. An end of the junction does not agree with germline; a read error may underlie this. The chain combines TRBV20-1 with TRBJ2-1, with D perhaps TRBD1 (5 bases). Looked up from germline, CDR1 is DFQATT and CDR2 is SNEGSKA (reference sequence). This CDR3 is 12 amino acids long. CDR3 in amino acids: CSAKTVYASDIF. CDR3 nucleotides: TGCAGTGCTAAGACAGTCTACGCGTCCGACATCTTC.

There are many counts of this clonotype. The chain's CDR3 is CASSLSGGEQFF. The DNA for the CDR3 is TGTGCCAGCAGCCTTAGCGGGGGTGAGCAGTTCTTC. The chain has TRBV7-3 and TRBJ2-1; 9 bases map to TRBD2. V lost 5 bases, J lost 9 bases, and 2 bases stayed unmatched. The CDR3 has 12 residues. The germline V gene has CDR1 SGHTA and CDR2 FQGTGA.

This clonotype was picked up many times. CDR3 DNA sequence: TGTGCCAGCAGTCTCCAGGGCACTGAAGCTTTCTTT. Protein sequence: CASSLQGTEAFF. The chain links TRBV2 to TRBJ1-1; possible D gene TRBD1, 5 bases. Germline values: CDR1 SNHLY, CDR2 FYNNEI. The CDR3 length is 12 residues. The V gene lost 5 bases and the J gene lost 4 bases, with 8 bases spanning the gap. The whole variable domain, filled in from reference TRBV2 and TRBJ1-1, reads EPEVTQTPSHQVTQMGQEVILRCVPISNHLYFYWYRQILGQKVEFLVSFYNNEISEKSEIFDDQFSVERPDGSNFTLKIRSTKLEDSAMYFCASSLQGTEAFFGQGTRLTVV.

The table lists this clonotype with many counts. This chain links TRBV11-2 with TRBJ2-1, with D possibly TRBD2 on 5 matching bases. Germline assignment: CDR1 SGHAT and CDR2 FQNNGV. CDR3 length: 16 amino acids. V shed 4 bases and J shed 6 bases, with 19 bases lying between them. The CDR3 DNA follows: TGTGCCAGCAGCTCGACCCGCGGTGTCCGGGGCAATGAGCAGTTCTTC. Translation gives CASSSTRGVRGNEQFF.

Written as DNA, the CDR3 is TGTGCCAGCAGCCCACGGACTAGCGGGCCCACAGATACGCAGTATTTT. It yields the protein CASSPRTSGPTDTQYF. The V gene is TRBV11-2, the J gene TRBJ2-3; TRBD2 matches at 11 bases. Germline assignment: CDR1 SGHAT and CDR2 FQNNGV. This CDR3 contains 16 residues. Losses at the gene ends were 5 bases for V and 2 bases for J; bases not matched to a gene: 6.

This clonotype has just a few counts. This chain connects TRBV6-5 to TRBJ1-6; 9 bases match TRBD1. This CDR3 contains 18 residues. Trimming took 6 bases from V and 7 from J; bases not matched to a gene: 16. Germline V gives CDR1 MNHEY, CDR2 SVGAGI. The CDR3: CASSITILQGARNSPLHF. The CDR3 DNA sequence: TGTGCCAGCAGCATTACCATCTTACAGGGGGCGCGGAATTCACCCCTCCACTTT.

The table lists this clonotype with many counts. This chain connects TRBV20-1 to TRBJ2-7; D may be TRBD1 (6 bases). The length of the CDR3 is 15 residues. Trimming took off 6 bases at V and 7 bases at J, with 25 bases between the two ends. Germline CDR1 reads DFQATT; CDR2 reads SNEGSKA (reference sequence). The CDR3 region is CSAATGLGTTREQYF. CDR3 bases: TGCAGTGCCGCGACAGGTCTCGGAACGACGAGGGAGCAGTACTTC.

The table lists this clonotype with many counts. The V and J genes are TRBV12-3 or TRBV12-4 and TRBJ1-1; 9 nucleotides agree with TRBD1. The CDR3 sequence is 14 residues long. J was trimmed by 4 bases and V by 5 bases; bases with no gene match: 5. The CDR3 is CASSVGQGSTEAFF. As DNA, the CDR3 is TGTGCCAGCAGTGTCGGACAGGGGAGCACTGAAGCTTTCTTT.

This clonotype came up a few times. The chain is built from TRBV7-3 and TRBJ2-5, with D maybe TRBD2 (7 bases). The CDR3 extends over 17 amino acids. V was pared by 5 bases and J by 4 bases, with 23 bases between. Germline-derived CDR1 and CDR2 are SGHTA and FQGTGA. The CDR3: CASSPMRGGASGETQYF. CDR3 coding DNA: TGTGCCAGCAGCCCCATGCGAGGGGGGGCGTCTGGAGAGACCCAGTACTTC.

This clonotype was seen ten or more times. A read error may produce the germline difference seen at one junction end. The chain carries TRBV20-1 and TRBJ2-1; possibly TRBD2 for D (7 bases). CDR1 and CDR2 (germline): DFQATT, SNEGSKA (reference sequence). The CDR3 sequence is 14 residues long. The CDR3, as DNA: TGCAGTGCCAGAGACGGGGGGCCCTACAATGAGCAGTTCTTC. It specifies CSARDGGPYNEQFF.

This sequence joins TRBV6-2 or TRBV6-3 and TRBJ2-5; 8 bases fit TRBD2. The CDR3 loop spans 15 amino acids. The germline V gene encodes CDR1 MNHEY and CDR2 SVGEGT. V shed 6 bases, J shed 4 bases, and the junction held 10 bases outside the gene matches. The CDR3 region is CASSPGGGIGETQYF. CDR3 sequence (DNA): TGTGCCAGCAGCCCCGGGGGGGGAATCGGAGAGACCCAGTACTTC.

There are a few counts of this clonotype. This chain uses TRBV4-1 with TRBJ2-3; 9 nucleotides agree with TRBD1. CDR1 and CDR2 (germline): MGHRA, YSYEKL. Trimming at V came to 4 bases and at J to 0 bases, leaving 14 bases not matched to a gene. This CDR3 is 19 amino acids long. CDR3 sequence: CASSRLLGQGLPSTDTQYF. DNA for the CDR3: TGCGCCAGCAGCCGACTTTTGGGACAGGGACTCCCTAGCACAGATACGCAGTATTTT.

This clonotype was seen a handful of times. This sequence joins TRBV30 and TRBJ2-3, with D possibly being TRBD2 (6 bases). Germline values: CDR1 GTSNPN, CDR2 SVGIG (reference sequence). Trimming shortened V by 3 bases and J by 5 bases, and 12 bases separated the two germline ends. The length of the CDR3 is 13 residues. In DNA form, the CDR3 reads TGTGCCTGGAGGGCCCTAGCGAGAGATACGCAGTATTTT. Its translation: CAWRALARDTQYF.

This clonotype was seen only a few times. The rearrangement links TRBV12-3 or TRBV12-4 to TRBJ2-5, with 11 bases identical to TRBD2. The CDR3 contains 16 residues. V shed 6 bases and J 5 bases; nucleotides not matched to a gene: 11. The CDR3 DNA follows: TGTGCCAGCAGCCTTTTTGTTAGCGGGGGGGCGGAGACCCAGTACTTC. Translating it yields CASSLFVSGGAETQYF.

In this sample, this clonotype turned up a few times. V usage is TRBV18 and J usage is TRBJ2-7; TRBD2 might be the D (6 bases). The CDR3 has 18 residues. CDR1 and CDR2 (germline): KGHSH, LQKENI. V lost 3 bases and J lost 0, with 21 bases in between. CDR3 sequence reads: CASSPSLAPPVFSYEQYF. The CDR3 bases are TGTGCCAGCTCACCCTCACTAGCTCCCCCTGTTTTCTCCTACGAGCAGTACTTC.

This clonotype turned up a few times. The rearrangement uses TRBV20-1 and TRBJ2-7, with TRBD1 matching over 7 bases. The germline V gene encodes CDR1 DFQATT and CDR2 SNEGSKA (reference sequence). The CDR3 sequence is 14 residues long. The junction had 9 bases not matched to a gene; V was cut back by 5 bases and J by 2 bases. CDR3 sequence reads: CSASRQGATYEQYF. CDR3 nucleotide sequence: TGCAGTGCTTCTAGACAGGGCGCAACCTACGAGCAGTACTTC.

The gene calls are TRBV3-1 and TRBJ2-1; no reliable D call. The ends were cut back, 6 bases at V and 12 bases at J, with 12 bases in the middle. The germline V gene encodes CDR1 LGHDT and CDR2 YNNKEL (reference sequence). This CDR3 has 11 amino acids. DNA for the CDR3: TGTGCCAGCAGTCAAAATAGACGGCAGTTCTTC. Its translation is CASSQNRRQFF.

J is TRBJ2-3 and V is TRBV7-9; 8 nucleotides agree with TRBD1. The CDR3 loop spans 17 amino acids. Trimming cost V 5 bases and J 1 base; bases outside gene matches: 11. Germline CDR1 and CDR2: SEHNR and FQNEAQ (reference sequence). The CDR3 DNA follows: TGTGCCAGCAGCCCCCGGACAGGGAATATGGGCACAGATACGCAGTATTTT. It yields the protein CASSPRTGNMGTDTQYF.